This note documents a single T cell receptor (beta chain) sequence. The junction had 2 bases not matched to a gene; V was cut back by 2 bases and J by 5 bases. CDR1 is LNHNV and CDR2 is YYDKDF in the germline V gene (reference sequence). The CDR3 runs to 13 residues. The sample comes from a study of T cell changes during pregnancy in multiple sclerosis. Here immunoSEQ multiplex PCR was the method, and the copy in TCRdb shows in-frame clones only, minus some. The profile shows about 39,000 clones, 94% of them singletons. This clonotype was sampled from a female donor with multiple sclerosis, enrolled in a pregnancy study. The source was CD4+ T cells from peripheral blood mononuclear cells, collected after pregnancy. The J gene is TRBJ2-7, the V gene TRBV15; 8 bases are shared with TRBD2. CDR3 sequence reads: CATSRLGLDEQYF. Here the CDR3 DNA reads TGTGCCACCAGCAGATTGGGACTAGACGAGCAGTACTTC.